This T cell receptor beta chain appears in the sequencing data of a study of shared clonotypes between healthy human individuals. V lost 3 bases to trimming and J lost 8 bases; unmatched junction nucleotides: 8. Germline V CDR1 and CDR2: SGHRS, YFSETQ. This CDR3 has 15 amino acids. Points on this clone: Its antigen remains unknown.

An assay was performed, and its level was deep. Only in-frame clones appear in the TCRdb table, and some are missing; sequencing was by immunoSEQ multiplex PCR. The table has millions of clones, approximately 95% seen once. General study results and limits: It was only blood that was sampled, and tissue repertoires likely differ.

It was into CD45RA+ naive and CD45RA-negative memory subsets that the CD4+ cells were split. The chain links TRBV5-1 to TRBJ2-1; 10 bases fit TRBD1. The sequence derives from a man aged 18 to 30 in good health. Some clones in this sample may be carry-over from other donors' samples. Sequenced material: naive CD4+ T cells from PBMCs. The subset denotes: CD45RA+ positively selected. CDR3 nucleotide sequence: TGCGCCAGCAGCTCGGGACAGGGGAATCCCTATGAGCAGTTCTTC. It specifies CASSSGQGNPYEQFF.